The 21 T cell receptor beta chains given below trace back to one sample, sequenced in a study of T-cell memory formation after mild COVID-19. Each CDR3 protein is one row after TCRdb ran MiXCR on the 5' RACE reads. The data contain 350,000 to 400,000 distinct CDR3 sequences, approximately 15% of them singletons. The sequenced sample was PBMCs or a T cell subset sorted from them (not recorded which). The receptor set was obtained from a man between 18 and 29 years old who had mild COVID-19 (a few samples of this study predate the infection). Cell type and time point are not known.

This clonotype was counted between two and nine times. The rearrangement links TRBV20-1 to TRBJ1-2, with 9 bases aligning to TRBD1. CDR1 DFQATT and CDR2 SNEGSKA come from the germline V gene (reference sequence). Trimming at V came to 5 bases and at J to 6 bases, leaving 7 bases not matched to a gene. The CDR3 spans 13 residues. CDR3 sequence reads: CSAPFTGGDGYTF. The CDR3 DNA reads as TGCAGTGCTCCCTTTACAGGGGGCGATGGCTACACCTTC.

This chain connects TRBV4-3 to TRBJ1-1, with D uncertain. CDR1 and CDR2 from the germline V gene are LGHNA and YSLEER. V lost 0 bases and J 4 bases, leaving 6 bases between the germline ends. The CDR3 spans 13 residues. Here the CDR3 reads CASSQELGTEAFF. The DNA for the CDR3 is TGCGCCAGCAGCCAAGAGTTGGGCACTGAAGCTTTCTTT.

This clonotype occurred a few times. This sequence joins TRBV27 and TRBJ1-1; no reliable D call. The germline gives CDR1 MNHEY, CDR2 SMNVEV (reference sequence). CDR3 length: 16 residues. V was cut by 0 bases and J by 0 bases, with 11 bases left in between. CDR3: CASSLSPVKMNTEAFF. CDR3 nucleotide sequence: TGTGCCAGCAGTTTATCGCCGGTCAAAATGAACACTGAAGCTTTCTTT.

The chain combines TRBV6-1 with TRBJ1-1; 10 bases match TRBD1. The CDR3 loop spans 14 amino acids. Germline lookup yields CDR1 MNHNS and CDR2 SASEGT. The V segment lost 7 bases and the J segment 3 bases; nucleotides outside the gene matches: 5. CDR3 residues: CASTPGTGDTEAFF. The CDR3 DNA follows: TGTGCCAGCACCCCCGGGACAGGGGACACTGAAGCTTTCTTT.

CDR3 bases: TGCGCCAGCAGCCAAGGGACTTTACTTACGCAGTTCTTC. As protein: CASSQGTLLTQFF. V gene TRBV4-3 combines with J gene TRBJ2-1; weak D call: TRBD2 (5 bases). The CDR3 spans 13 residues. The germline CDR1 and CDR2 sequences are LGHNA and YSLEER. With 1 base removed from V and 12 bases from J, the gap between germline ends came to 13 bases.

This clonotype came up a few times. The genes are TRBV6-2 or TRBV6-3 and TRBJ2-5; a possible D gene is TRBD2 (6 bases). The ends were cut back, 7 bases at V and 2 bases at J, with 11 bases in the middle. This CDR3 is 13 amino acids long. Germline CDR1 is MNHEY and CDR2 is SVGEGT. CDR3 bases: TGTGCCAGCAAGCCGGGAGTACAAGAGACCCAGTACTTC. Translating gives CASKPGVQETQYF.

This clonotype was detected a few times. The V call is TRBV5-4, the J call TRBJ2-7; TRBD2 agrees at 14 bases. The CDR3 covers 16 residues. The V gene end was trimmed by 9 bases and the J gene end by 2 bases; junction bases not matched to a gene: 10. The germline V gene encodes CDR1 SGHNT and CDR2 YYREEE (reference sequence). The CDR3: CATRLAGGMKAYEQYF. In nucleotides, the CDR3 is TGTGCCACCCGACTAGCGGGGGGGATGAAGGCCTACGAGCAGTACTTC.

This rearrangement joins TRBV5-6 to TRBJ2-1, with 8 bases fitting TRBD1. The CDR3 spans 13 residues. J lost 6 bases, V lost 5 bases, and 4 bases had no gene match. Germline CDR1 and CDR2: SGHDT and YYEEEE. CDR3 protein: CASSWTGSNEQFF. The CDR3 DNA reads as TGTGCCAGCAGTTGGACAGGGAGCAATGAGCAGTTCTTC.

This clonotype has a handful of counts. CDR3 sequence reads: CASSEGGLYEQYF. The CDR3 DNA reads as TGTGCCAGCAGTGAGGGGGGACTCTACGAGCAGTACTTC. The chain recombines TRBV2 with TRBJ2-7, with a weak D call TRBD2 (6 bases). The V end lost 3 bases, the J end lost 3 bases, and 9 bases lay between the germline ends. CDR1 is SNHLY and CDR2 is FYNNEI in the germline V gene. CDR3 length: 13 residues.

This clonotype was picked up a small number of times. The DNA for the CDR3 is TGTGCCAGCAGCTTAAGGTCGGCTGGGAACTATGGCTACACCTTC. The encoded protein is CASSLRSAGNYGYTF. The chain links TRBV7-3 to TRBJ1-2; D remains ambiguous. CDR3 length: 15 residues. Trimming left V 1 base short and J 2 bases short, with 11 bases between. CDR1 and CDR2 from the germline V gene are SGHTA and FQGTGA.

This sequence joins TRBV18 and TRBJ1-2; no firm D call. This CDR3 is built from 12 residues. Trimming shortened V by 2 bases and J by 8 bases, and 9 bases separated the two germline ends. CDR1 and CDR2 from the germline V gene are KGHSH and LQKENI. CDR3 DNA: TGTGCCAGCTCACCATCCGGTTCCGGCTACACCTTC. Protein: CASSPSGSGYTF. Supplemented by reference TRBV18 and TRBJ1-2, the full variable domain reads NAGVMQNPRHLVRRRGQEARLRCSPMKGHSHVYWYRQLPEEGLKFMVYLQKENIIDESGMPKERFSAEFPKEGPSILRIQQVVRGDSAAYFCASSPSGSGYTFGSGTRLTVV.

There are a few counts of this clonotype. The chain joins TRBV7-9 to TRBJ1-1; 10 nucleotides line up with TRBD1. Trimming removed 4 bases from V and 5 bases from J; junction bases left unmatched: 10. The CDR3 is 16 amino acids. Per the germline V gene, CDR1 is SEHNR and CDR2 is FQNEAQ (reference sequence). CDR3 coding DNA: TGTGCCAGCAGCTCTCGATTAGGACAGGGGGATACTGAAGCTTTCTTT. It encodes CASSSRLGQGDTEAFF. The complete variable domain, with remaining parts taken from reference TRBV7-9 and TRBJ1-1, reads DTGVSQNPRHKITKRGQNVTFRCDPISEHNRLYWYRQTLGQGPEFLTYFQNEAQLEKSRLLSDRFSAERPKGSFSTLEIQRTEQGDSAMYLCASSSRLGQGDTEAFFGQGTRLTVV.

This clonotype was seen a few times. The chain links TRBV20-1 to TRBJ2-5; 9 nucleotides agree with TRBD2. This CDR3 comprises 18 residues. Germline CDR1 DFQATT, CDR2 SNEGSKA (reference sequence). V dropped 8 bases and J dropped 4; count of bases not matched to a gene: 23. The DNA of the CDR3 is TGCAGTACCGGTCCCGGTCGCGCGGGGGGGCTAAGAGGAGAGACCCAGTACTTC. Its translation is CSTGPGRAGGLRGETQYF.

CDR3 in DNA: TGCGCCAGCAGCTCCCCCCTCGGACAGGGCTATGGCTACACCTTC. The encoded protein is CASSSPLGQGYGYTF. V usage is TRBV5-1 and J usage is TRBJ1-2, with 8 bases identical to TRBD1. The V gene's germline CDR1 is SGHRS and CDR2 YFSETQ. After removal of 3 bases from V and 4 bases from J, the junction contained 8 bases not matched to a gene. CDR3 length equals 15 residues.

The chain joins TRBV12-3 or TRBV12-4 to TRBJ2-1; D not resolved. This CDR3 spans 12 amino acids. Trimming stripped 6 bases from V and 11 bases from J, with 14 bases between. For the CDR3, the DNA is TGTGCCAGCAGATATAGCAGGTTGAAGCAGTTCTTC. It is translated as CASRYSRLKQFF.

This clonotype was seen at least ten times. The chain has TRBV7-2 and TRBJ1-2; 7 bases line up with TRBD1. Germline values: CDR1 SGHTA, CDR2 FQGNSA. The CDR3 covers 13 residues. The V segment lost 5 bases and the J segment 8 bases; nucleotides outside the gene matches: 8. In DNA, the CDR3 is TGTGCCAGCAGCACCTACAGGGGCGGCGGCTACACCTTC. Its protein product is CASSTYRGGGYTF.

This clonotype has a handful of counts. The chain joins TRBV12-3 or TRBV12-4 to TRBJ2-3; a possible D gene is TRBD2 (5 bases). The CDR3 is 16 residues long. The ends were cut back, 3 bases at V and 7 bases at J, with 20 bases in the middle. Written as DNA, the CDR3 is TGTGCCAGCAGTTTCGCGAGGGTTGGGGTGGGGAATACGCAGTATTTT. The encoded protein is CASSFARVGVGNTQYF.

This clonotype was seen at least ten times. The CDR3 reads CASRPVPSSYNSPLHF. The CDR3 DNA is TGTGCCAGCAGACCCGTCCCGAGCTCCTATAATTCACCCCTCCACTTT. The chain couples TRBV7-8 to TRBJ1-6; D unresolved. Germline loops: CDR1 SGHVS, CDR2 FQNEAQ. This CDR3 comprises 16 residues. Trimming took off 6 bases at V and 0 bases at J, with 12 bases between the two ends.

The chain combines TRBV10-3 with TRBJ2-3; 9 nucleotides match TRBD2. The CDR3 consists of 14 residues. Germline V gene data show CDR1 as ENHRY and CDR2 as SYGVKD. J was trimmed by 1 base and V by 10 bases; bases with no gene match: 6. CDR3 protein: CATIAGARTDTQYF. CDR3 sequence (DNA): TGTGCCACCATAGCGGGGGCCCGCACAGATACGCAGTATTTT.

The J gene is TRBJ2-1, the V gene TRBV4-3; 11 nucleotides line up with TRBD2. The CDR3 is made up of 16 amino acids. V shed 4 bases, J shed 8 bases, and the junction held 10 bases outside the gene matches. Germline values: CDR1 LGHNA, CDR2 YSLEER. The CDR3 sequence is CASSRAGLAGGDEQFF. The CDR3 bases are TGCGCCAGCAGCCGGGCCGGGCTAGCGGGGGGCGATGAGCAGTTCTTC.

In its sample, this clonotype was seen many times. This rearrangement joins TRBV12-3 or TRBV12-4 to TRBJ2-3; D call uncertain. Trimming took 4 bases from V and 4 from J, leaving 9 bases between them. The CDR3 extends over 13 amino acids. The CDR3 is CASSSGWSDTQYF. The CDR3 DNA reads TGTGCCAGCAGTTCTGGTTGGTCAGATACGCAGTATTTT.